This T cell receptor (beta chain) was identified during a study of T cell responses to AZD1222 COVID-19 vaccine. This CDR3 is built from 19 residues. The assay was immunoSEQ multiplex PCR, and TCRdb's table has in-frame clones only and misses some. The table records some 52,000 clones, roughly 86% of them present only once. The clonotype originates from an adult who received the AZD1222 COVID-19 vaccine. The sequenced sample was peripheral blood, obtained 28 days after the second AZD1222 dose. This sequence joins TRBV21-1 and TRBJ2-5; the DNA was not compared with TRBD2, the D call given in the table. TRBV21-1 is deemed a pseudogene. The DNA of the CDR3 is TGTGCCAGCAGCAAATATAGGACTAGCGGGAGGCTTTACCAAGAGACCCAGTACTTC. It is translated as CASSKYRTSGRLYQETQYF.